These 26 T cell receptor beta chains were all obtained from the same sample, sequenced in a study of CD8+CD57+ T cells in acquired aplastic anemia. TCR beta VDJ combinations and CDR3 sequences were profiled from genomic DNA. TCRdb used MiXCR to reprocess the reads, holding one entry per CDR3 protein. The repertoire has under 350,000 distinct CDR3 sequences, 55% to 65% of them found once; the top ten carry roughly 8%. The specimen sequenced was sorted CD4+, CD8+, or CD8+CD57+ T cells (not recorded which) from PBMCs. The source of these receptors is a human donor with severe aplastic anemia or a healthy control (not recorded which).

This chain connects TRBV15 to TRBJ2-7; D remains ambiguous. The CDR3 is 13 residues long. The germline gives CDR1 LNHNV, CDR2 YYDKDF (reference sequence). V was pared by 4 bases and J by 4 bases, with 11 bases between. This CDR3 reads CATSIRIGYEQYF. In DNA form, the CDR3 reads TGTGCCACCAGCATTCGGATAGGTTACGAGCAGTACTTC.

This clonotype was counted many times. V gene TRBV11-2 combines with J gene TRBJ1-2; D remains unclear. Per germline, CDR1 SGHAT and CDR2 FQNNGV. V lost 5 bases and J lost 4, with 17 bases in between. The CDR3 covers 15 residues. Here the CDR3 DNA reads TGTGCCAGCAGCCCCGGGCAATGGCTAGGCTATGGCTACACCTTC. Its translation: CASSPGQWLGYGYTF. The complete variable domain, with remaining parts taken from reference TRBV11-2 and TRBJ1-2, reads EAGVAQSPRYKIIEKRQSVAFWCNPISGHATLYWYQQILGQGPKLLIQFQNNGVVDDSQLPKDRFSAERLKGVDSTLKIQPAKLEDSAVYLCASSPGQWLGYGYTFGSGTRLTVV.

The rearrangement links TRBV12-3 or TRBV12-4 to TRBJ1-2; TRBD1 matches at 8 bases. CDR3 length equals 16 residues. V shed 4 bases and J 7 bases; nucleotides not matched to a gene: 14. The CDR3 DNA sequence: TGTGCCAGCAGTTCAAACCTTTTGGGACAGGTAGGTGGCTACACCTTC. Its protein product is CASSSNLLGQVGGYTF.

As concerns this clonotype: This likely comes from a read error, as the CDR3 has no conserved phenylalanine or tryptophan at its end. CDR3 sequence reads: CASTPSGGWTNTGELFI. The CDR3 DNA reads as TGCGCCAGCACGCCGTCAGGGGGCTGGACGAACACCGGGGAGCTGTTTATT. V usage is TRBV5-1 and J usage is TRBJ2-2, with 8 bases that match TRBD1. The CDR3 is made up of 17 amino acids. V was clipped by 6 bases and J by 0 bases; unmatched bases: 10. In germline, CDR1 is SGHRS, CDR2 YFSETQ.

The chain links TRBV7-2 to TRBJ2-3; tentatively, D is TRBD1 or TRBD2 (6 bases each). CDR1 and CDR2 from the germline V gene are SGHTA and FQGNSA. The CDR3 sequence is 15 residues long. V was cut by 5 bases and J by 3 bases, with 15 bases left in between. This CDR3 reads CASSQGRGWTDTQYF. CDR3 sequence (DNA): TGTGCCAGCAGCCAGGGGCGGGGTTGGACAGATACGCAGTATTTT.

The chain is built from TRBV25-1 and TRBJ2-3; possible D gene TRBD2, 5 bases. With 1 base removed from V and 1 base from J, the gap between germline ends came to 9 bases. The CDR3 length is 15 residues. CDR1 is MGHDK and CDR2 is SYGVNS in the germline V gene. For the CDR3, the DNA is TGTGCCAGCAGTGAATTAGCGAGTGGCACAGATACGCAGTATTTT. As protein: CASSELASGTDTQYF.

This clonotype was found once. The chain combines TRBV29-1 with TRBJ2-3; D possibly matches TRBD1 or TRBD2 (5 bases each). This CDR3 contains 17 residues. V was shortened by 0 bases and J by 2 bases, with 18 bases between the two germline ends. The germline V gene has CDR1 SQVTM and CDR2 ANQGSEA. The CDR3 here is CSVEDRTGTGFTDTQYF. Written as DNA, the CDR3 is TGCAGCGTTGAAGACCGGACCGGGACCGGATTCACAGATACGCAGTATTTT.

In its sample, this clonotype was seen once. The CDR3 sequence is CASSSDRGLRGYTF. CDR3 coding DNA: TGTGCCAGCAGCTCGGACAGGGGCCTGAGGGGCTACACCTTC. This chain joins TRBV5-4 and TRBJ1-2; TRBD1 agrees at 9 bases. The trim removed 3 bases at V and 8 bases at J, leaving 8 bases unmatched. From germline, CDR1 is SGHNT and CDR2 YYREEE (reference sequence). The CDR3 has 14 residues.

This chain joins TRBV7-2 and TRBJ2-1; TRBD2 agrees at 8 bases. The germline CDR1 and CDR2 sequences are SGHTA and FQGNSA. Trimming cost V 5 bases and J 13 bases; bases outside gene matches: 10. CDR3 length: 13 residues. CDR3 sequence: CASSVVSGTEQFF. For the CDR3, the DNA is TGTGCCAGCAGCGTAGTTAGCGGGACGGAACAGTTCTTC.

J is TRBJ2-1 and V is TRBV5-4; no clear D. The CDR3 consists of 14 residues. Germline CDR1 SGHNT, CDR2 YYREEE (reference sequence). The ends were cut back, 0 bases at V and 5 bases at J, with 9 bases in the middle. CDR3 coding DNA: TGTGCCAGCAGCTTGGTGTCCGGCGACAATGAGCAGTTCTTC. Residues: CASSLVSGDNEQFF.

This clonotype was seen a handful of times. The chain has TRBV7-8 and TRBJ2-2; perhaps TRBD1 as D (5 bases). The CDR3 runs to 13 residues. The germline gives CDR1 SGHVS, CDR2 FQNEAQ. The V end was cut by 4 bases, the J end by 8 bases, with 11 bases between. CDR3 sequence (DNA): TGTGCCAGCAGCTCGGACAACCGAGGGGAGCTGTTTTTT. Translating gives CASSSDNRGELFF.

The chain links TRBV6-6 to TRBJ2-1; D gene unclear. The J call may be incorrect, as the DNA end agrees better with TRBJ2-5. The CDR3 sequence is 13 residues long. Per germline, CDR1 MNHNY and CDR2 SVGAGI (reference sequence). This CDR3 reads CASSINIEETQYF. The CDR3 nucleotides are TGTGCCAGCAGTATTAATATTGAAGAGACCCAGTACTTC.

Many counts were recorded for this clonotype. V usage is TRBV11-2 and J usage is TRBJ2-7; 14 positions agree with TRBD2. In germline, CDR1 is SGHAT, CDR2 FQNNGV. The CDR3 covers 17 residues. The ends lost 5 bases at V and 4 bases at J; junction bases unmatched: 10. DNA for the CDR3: TGTGCCAGCAGCCCCATTACTCGGACTAGCGGGGGGTACGAGCAGTACTTC. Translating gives CASSPITRTSGGYEQYF. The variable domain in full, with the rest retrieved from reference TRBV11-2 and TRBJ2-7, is EAGVAQSPRYKIIEKRQSVAFWCNPISGHATLYWYQQILGQGPKLLIQFQNNGVVDDSQLPKDRFSAERLKGVDSTLKIQPAKLEDSAVYLCASSPITRTSGGYEQYFGPGTRLTVT.

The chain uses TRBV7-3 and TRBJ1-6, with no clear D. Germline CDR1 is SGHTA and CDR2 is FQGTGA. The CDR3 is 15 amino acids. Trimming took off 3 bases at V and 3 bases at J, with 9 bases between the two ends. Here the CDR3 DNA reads TGTGCCAGCAGCTTGAAGGCAGGCTATAATTCACCCCTCCACTTT. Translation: CASSLKAGYNSPLHF.

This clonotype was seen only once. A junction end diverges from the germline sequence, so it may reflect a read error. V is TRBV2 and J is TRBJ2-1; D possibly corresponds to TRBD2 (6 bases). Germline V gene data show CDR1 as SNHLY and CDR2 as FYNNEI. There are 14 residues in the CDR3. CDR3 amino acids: CASSFGGANNEQSF. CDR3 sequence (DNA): TGTGCCAGCAGTTTTGGAGGGGCTAACAATGAGCAGTCCTTC.

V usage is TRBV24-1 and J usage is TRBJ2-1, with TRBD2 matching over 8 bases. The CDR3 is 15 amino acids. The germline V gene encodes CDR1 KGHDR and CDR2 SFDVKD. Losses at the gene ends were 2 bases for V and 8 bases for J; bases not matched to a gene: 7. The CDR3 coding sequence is TGTGCCACCAGTGATTCCCGGACTAGCTTATATGAGCAGTTCTTC. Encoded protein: CATSDSRTSLYEQFF.

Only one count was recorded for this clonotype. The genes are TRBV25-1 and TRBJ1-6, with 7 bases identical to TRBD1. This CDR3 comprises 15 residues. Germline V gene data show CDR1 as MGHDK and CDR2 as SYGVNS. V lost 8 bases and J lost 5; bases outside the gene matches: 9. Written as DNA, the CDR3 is TGTGCCAGCCTCACTGCCGGGACAGATAATTCACCCCTCCACTTT. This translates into CASLTAGTDNSPLHF.

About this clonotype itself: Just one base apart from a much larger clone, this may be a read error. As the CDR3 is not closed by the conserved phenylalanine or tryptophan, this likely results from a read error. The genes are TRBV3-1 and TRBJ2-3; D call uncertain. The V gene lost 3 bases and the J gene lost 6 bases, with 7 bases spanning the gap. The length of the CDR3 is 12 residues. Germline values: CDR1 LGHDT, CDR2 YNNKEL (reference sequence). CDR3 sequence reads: CASSHLIDTQYS. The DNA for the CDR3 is TGTGCCAGCAGCCACCTCATCGATACGCAGTATTCT.

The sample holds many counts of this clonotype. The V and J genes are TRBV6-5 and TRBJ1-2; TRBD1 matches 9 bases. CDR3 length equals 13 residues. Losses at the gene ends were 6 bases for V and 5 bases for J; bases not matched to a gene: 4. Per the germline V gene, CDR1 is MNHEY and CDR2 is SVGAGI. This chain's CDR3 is CASSFGQGYGYTF. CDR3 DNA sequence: TGTGCCAGCAGCTTCGGACAGGGGTATGGCTACACCTTC.

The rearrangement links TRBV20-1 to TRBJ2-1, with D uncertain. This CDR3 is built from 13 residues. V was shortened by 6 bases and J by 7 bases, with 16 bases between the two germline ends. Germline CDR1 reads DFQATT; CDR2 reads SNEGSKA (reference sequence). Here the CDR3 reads CSAGRALSNEQFF. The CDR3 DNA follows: TGCAGTGCCGGCCGGGCCCTATCGAATGAGCAGTTCTTC.

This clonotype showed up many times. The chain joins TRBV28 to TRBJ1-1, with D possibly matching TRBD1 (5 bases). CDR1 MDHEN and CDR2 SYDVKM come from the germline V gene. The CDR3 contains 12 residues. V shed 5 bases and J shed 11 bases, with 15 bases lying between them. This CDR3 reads CASSLPGNRAFF. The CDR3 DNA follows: TGTGCCAGCAGTCTACCAGGGAACAGGGCTTTCTTT.

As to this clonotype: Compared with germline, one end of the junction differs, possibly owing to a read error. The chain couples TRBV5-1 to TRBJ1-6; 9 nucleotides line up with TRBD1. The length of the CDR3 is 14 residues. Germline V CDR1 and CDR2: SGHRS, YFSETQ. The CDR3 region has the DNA TGTTCCTATACCGTGGGGGACAGGGATTCACCCCTCCACTTT. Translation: CSYTVGDRDSPLHF.

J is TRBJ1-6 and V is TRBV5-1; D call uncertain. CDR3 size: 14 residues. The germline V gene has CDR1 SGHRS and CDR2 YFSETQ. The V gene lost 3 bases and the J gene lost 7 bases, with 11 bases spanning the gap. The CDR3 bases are TGCGCCAGCAGCTCGGACCTTAAAAATTCACCCCTCCACTTT. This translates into CASSSDLKNSPLHF.

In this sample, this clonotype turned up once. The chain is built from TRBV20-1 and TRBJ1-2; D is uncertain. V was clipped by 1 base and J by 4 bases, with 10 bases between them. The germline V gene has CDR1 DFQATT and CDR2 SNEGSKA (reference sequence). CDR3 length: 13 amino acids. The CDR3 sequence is CSARVEARYGYTF. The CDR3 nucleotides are TGCAGTGCTAGAGTGGAGGCACGCTATGGCTACACCTTC.

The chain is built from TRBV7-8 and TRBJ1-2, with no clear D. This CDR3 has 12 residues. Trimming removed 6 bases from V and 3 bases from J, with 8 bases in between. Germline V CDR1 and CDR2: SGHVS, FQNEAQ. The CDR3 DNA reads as TGTGCCAGCAGTGTGGGAGACTATGGCTACACCTTC. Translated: CASSVGDYGYTF.

CDR3 region: CASSANQGTAKNIQYF. For the CDR3, the DNA is TGTGCCAGCAGCGCGAACCAGGGGACCGCCAAAAACATTCAGTACTTC. The rearrangement links TRBV9 to TRBJ2-4; D perhaps matches TRBD1 (6 bases). V lost 3 bases and J lost 1, with 14 bases in between. The germline gives CDR1 SGDLS, CDR2 YYNGEE. The CDR3 covers 16 residues.